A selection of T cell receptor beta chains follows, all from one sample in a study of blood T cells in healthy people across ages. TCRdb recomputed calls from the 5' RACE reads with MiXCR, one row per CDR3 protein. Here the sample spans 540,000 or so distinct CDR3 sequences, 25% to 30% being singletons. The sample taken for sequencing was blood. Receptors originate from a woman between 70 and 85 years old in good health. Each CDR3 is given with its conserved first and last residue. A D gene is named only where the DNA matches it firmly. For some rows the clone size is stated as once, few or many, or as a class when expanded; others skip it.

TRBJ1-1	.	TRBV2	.	CASSGPNTEAFF	TGTGCCAGCAGTGGGCCCAACACTGAAGCTTTCTTT
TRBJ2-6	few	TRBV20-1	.	CSATSGGSSGANVLTF	TGCAGTGCTACTAGTGGAGGGAGCTCTGGGGCCAACGTCCTGACTTTC
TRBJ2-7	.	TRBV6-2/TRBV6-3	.	CASSYERYSYEQYF	TGTGCCAGCAGTTACGAGCGTTACTCCTACGAGCAGTACTTC
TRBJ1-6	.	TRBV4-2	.	CASSQEGDRSPLHF	TGTGCCAGCAGCCAAGAAGGTGATCGTTCACCCCTCCACTTT
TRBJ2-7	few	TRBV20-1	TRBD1	CSARWDRDFSYEQYF	TGCAGTGCTAGATGGGACAGGGACTTCTCCTACGAGCAGTACTTC
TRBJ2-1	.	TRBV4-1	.	CASSLTGDTSSYNEQFF	TGCGCCAGCAGCCTTACGGGAGATACGAGCTCCTACAATGAGCAGTTCTTC
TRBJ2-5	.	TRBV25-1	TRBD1	CASSPRTGGPQETQYF	TGTGCCAGCAGTCCCCGGACAGGGGGCCCGCAAGAGACCCAGTACTTC
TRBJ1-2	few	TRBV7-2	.	CASSLSRERGYTF	TGTGCCAGCAGCTTAAGTAGGGAGAGAGGCTACACCTTC
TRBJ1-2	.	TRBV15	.	CATSRLQDNYTF	TGTGCCACCAGCAGATTACAGGACAACTACACCTTC
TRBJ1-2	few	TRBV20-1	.	CSASPRGTSYGYTF	TGCAGTGCTAGTCCTAGGGGGACAAGCTATGGCTACACCTTC
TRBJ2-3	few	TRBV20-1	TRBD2	CSATSLAGFTDTQYF	TGCAGTGCAACTTCACTAGCGGGATTCACAGATACGCAGTATTTT
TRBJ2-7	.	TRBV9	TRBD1	CASSAEQGRYEQYF	TGTGCCAGCAGCGCAGAACAGGGGCGGTACGAGCAGTACTTC
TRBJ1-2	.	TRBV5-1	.	CASSLDPTNYGYTF	TGCGCCAGCAGCTTGGATCCAACTAACTATGGCTACACCTTC
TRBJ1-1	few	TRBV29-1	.	CSVGGLRNTEAFF	TGCAGCGTTGGAGGACTGCGGAACACTGAAGCTTTCTTT
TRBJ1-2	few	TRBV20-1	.	CSASVRQALLYGYTF	TGCAGTGCTAGCGTTAGACAGGCCCTGCTCTATGGCTACACCTTC
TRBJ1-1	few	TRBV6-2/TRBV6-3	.	CASSFRSSMSKIAFF	TGTGCCAGCAGTTTTCGATCCTCCATGTCTAAGATAGCTTTCTTT